This T cell receptor (beta chain) was recovered during a study of blood T cell repertoires in COVID-19. Background on the study: Acute-phase and convalescent COVID-19 samples originated in the United States, Italy and Spain. In each case, the material was cDNA or gDNA derived from T cells, B-cell-depleted T cells, or PBMCs.

This clone was seen more than once but under ten times. Method: immunoSEQ multiplex PCR; TCRdb's copy keeps in-frame clones and lacks some. This table has 150,000 to 200,000 clones, around 80% appearing once. Germline CDR1 reads SGHNT; CDR2 reads YYREEE (reference sequence). This CDR3 spans 12 amino acids. V lost 2 bases to trimming and J lost 3 bases, with 6 bases between them. Residents of under 25 US areas, aged roughly 18 to 89 years, made up the participants. Assignment of participants to cohorts was predicated upon participant-reported clinical history. The rearrangement uses TRBV5-4 and TRBJ2-7; D gene uncertain. The sample comprised PBMCs or T cells enriched from blood (not recorded which). The TCR was taken from a woman in her forties or fifties who had recovered from COVID-19. CDR3 in amino acids: CASSFYSYEQYF. CDR3 nucleotides: TGTGCCAGCAGCTTTTACAGCTACGAGCAGTACTTC.